Below, 6 T cell receptor beta chains from the same sample are listed, as sequenced in a study of siplizumab effects on memory and regulatory T cells. Sequenced by immunoSEQ multiplex PCR; TCRdb stores in-frame clones only, minus some. The sample contains 90,000 to 110,000 clones, around 90% of which appear only once. Sequencing was carried out using Tregs sorted from blood. Source of these receptors: a human donor in good health.

A note on this clone: One junction end does not reproduce the germline sequence, and a read error may be involved. The J gene is TRBJ2-4, the V gene TRBV7-7, with D tentatively TRBD2 (6 bases). This CDR3 spans 17 amino acids. The germline CDR1 and CDR2 sequences are SSHAT and FNYEAQ (reference sequence). The CDR3 region is CASSQVHRRGAKNIQYF. The CDR3 DNA sequence: TGTGCTAGCAGCCAAGTCCACAGGAGGGGAGCCAAAAACATTCAGTACTTC. The full variable domain, in which reference TRBV7-7 and TRBJ2-4 provide the parts outside the CDR3, is GAGVSQSPRYKVTKRGQDVTLRCDPISSHATLYWYQQALGQGPEFLTYFNYEAQPDKSGLPSDRFSAERPEGSISTLTIQRTEQRDSAMYRCASSQVHRRGAKNIQYFGAGTRLSVL.

The V call is TRBV6-5, the J call TRBJ1-2, with D possibly matching TRBD1 (6 bases). Trimming removed 2 bases at V and 6 bases at J, with 10 bases between. Germline loops: CDR1 MNHEY, CDR2 SVGAGI. The CDR3 sequence is 13 residues long. CDR3 in DNA: TGTGCCAGCAGTTACGCCCACAGGGATGGCTACACCTTC. Its protein product is CASSYAHRDGYTF.

This clone was seen only a few times. The chain recombines TRBV10-3 with TRBJ1-4; 7 bases are a match to TRBD1. The CDR3 has 15 residues. V gave up 3 bases and J gave up 7 bases; unmatched junction bases: 8. CDR1 ENHRY and CDR2 SYGVKD come from the germline V gene. The chain's CDR3 is CAISEGTGVREKLFF. CDR3 sequence (DNA): TGTGCCATCAGTGAAGGTACAGGGGTTCGTGAAAAACTGTTTTTT.

The genes are TRBV5-4 and TRBJ2-2, with 8 bases identical to TRBD2. The length of the CDR3 is 18 residues. With V trimmed by 4 bases and J by 2 bases, 13 bases remained unmatched. CDR1 is SGHNT and CDR2 is YYREEE in the germline V gene (reference sequence). CDR3 loop: CASSLFLGGGTNTGELFF. CDR3 sequence (DNA): TGTGCCAGCAGCCTGTTCCTCGGGGGGGGTACAAACACCGGGGAGCTGTTTTTT.

This clone was observed a few times. The rearrangement joins TRBV7-8 to TRBJ1-5; the match to TRBD1 covers 7 bases. The germline gives CDR1 SGHVS, CDR2 FQNEAQ. The ends lost 5 bases at V and 6 bases at J; junction bases unmatched: 4. The CDR3 spans 13 residues. CDR3 sequence (DNA): TGTGCCAGCAGCCGGGACAGCTTTCAGCCCCAGCATTTT. Translating gives CASSRDSFQPQHF. The variable domain in full, with the rest retrieved from reference TRBV7-8 and TRBJ1-5, is GAGVSQSPRYKVAKRGQDVALRCDPISGHVSLFWYQQALGQGPEFLTYFQNEAQLDKSGLPSDRFFAERPEGSVSTLKIQRTQQEDSAVYLCASSRDSFQPQHFGDGTRLSIL.

The rearrangement joins TRBV5-8 to TRBJ2-5, with a tentative D call TRBD2 (6 bases). This CDR3 has 14 amino acids. CDR1 and CDR2 (germline): SGHTS, YDEGEE. Between the trimmed V and J ends, which lost 4 bases and 1 base, there was a span of 11 bases. The CDR3 spells CASSKRDFQETQYF. The DNA of the CDR3 is TGTGCCAGCAGCAAAAGGGACTTCCAAGAGACCCAGTACTTC.